This note documents a single TCR beta chain sequence. This entry comes from a study of blood T cell repertoires in COVID-19. Germline V gives CDR1 ENHRY, CDR2 SYGVKD. This CDR3 region has 11 residues. Trimming left V 3 bases short and J 4 bases short, with 3 bases between. The data were produced by immunoSEQ multiplex PCR, yet TCRdb's version contains in-frame clones alone and is incomplete. The table includes about 200,000 clones, approximately 85% detected once. The receptor's source is a woman older than 75 with acute or convalescent COVID-19. The source material was peripheral blood. The V call is TRBV10-3, the J call TRBJ1-2; D uncertain. CDR3: CAISDSYGYTF. The CDR3 DNA sequence: TGTGCCATCAGTGACAGCTATGGCTACACCTTC.